The sequence of this T cell receptor (beta chain) was determined in a study of blood T cells in healthy people across ages. Study-level results: Samples with more naive T cells showed higher observed beta diversity.

Using a J-beta primer mix together with a sample-barcoded 5' primer, a second PCR was run for about 6 to 12 cycles. Each cDNA molecule, via a template-switch adaptor with 12 random nucleotides, was tagged. TCRdb used MiXCR to reprocess the 5' RACE reads, holding one entry per CDR3 protein. Seen here are some 1.6 million distinct CDR3 sequences, roughly a third observed once, and the top ten hold approximately 10%. Turning to this clonotype: Its antigen is undetermined.

In germline, CDR1 is WSHSY, CDR2 SAAADI. This CDR3 has 14 amino acids. J gave up 2 bases and V 7 bases, and 8 bases lay outside the gene matches. Sequences were obtained from blood. V usage is TRBV10-2 and J usage is TRBJ2-7, with 7 positions matching TRBD2. This receptor was taken from a woman between 25 and 40 years old in good health. CDR3 DNA: TGCGCCAGCACCCCTAGCGGTCCTACCTACGAGCAGTACTTC. Translated, it gives CASTPSGPTYEQYF.